The entry below gives a single T cell receptor beta chain sequence along with its context. Its antigen is unknown. Trimming left V 4 bases short and J 3 bases short, with 13 bases between. This CDR3 comprises 14 residues. In germline, CDR1 is SGHRS, CDR2 YFSETQ. This sample stems from a study of cytomegalovirus exposure and HLA in healthy donors. Both 60 Vbeta primers and 13 Jbeta primers went into the PCR. Sequenced by immunoSEQ multiplex PCR; TCRdb stores in-frame clones only, minus some. This sample yields approximately 130,000 clones, of which 60% to 85% are seen a single time; about 3% belongs to the top ten. Broader study findings: When a later analysis compared HLA-associated TCR beta chains with equally common others, the HLA-associated chains turned out to be more clonally expanded and to have lower generation probabilities. TCR beta chain V- and J-gene trimming was linked, in a later analysis, to a missense variant in DCLRE1C. Usually a TCR sequence was rare, but some public TCRs were found in many donors.

The receptor's source is a man aged 25-45 years in good health and CMV-seronegative. The gene calls are TRBV5-1 and TRBJ2-5, with a tentative D call TRBD1 (6 bases). The sample consisted of PBMCs. CDR3 sequence: CASSPIAGEETQYF. In DNA form, the CDR3 reads TGCGCCAGCAGCCCGATAGCAGGGGAAGAGACCCAGTACTTC. Full variable domain (missing parts from reference TRBV5-1 and TRBJ2-5): KAGVTQTPRYLIKTRGQQVTLSCSPISGHRSVSWYQQTPGQGLQFLFEYFSETQRNKGNFPGRFSGRQFSNSRSEMNVSTLELGDSALYLCASSPIAGEETQYFGPGTRLLVL.